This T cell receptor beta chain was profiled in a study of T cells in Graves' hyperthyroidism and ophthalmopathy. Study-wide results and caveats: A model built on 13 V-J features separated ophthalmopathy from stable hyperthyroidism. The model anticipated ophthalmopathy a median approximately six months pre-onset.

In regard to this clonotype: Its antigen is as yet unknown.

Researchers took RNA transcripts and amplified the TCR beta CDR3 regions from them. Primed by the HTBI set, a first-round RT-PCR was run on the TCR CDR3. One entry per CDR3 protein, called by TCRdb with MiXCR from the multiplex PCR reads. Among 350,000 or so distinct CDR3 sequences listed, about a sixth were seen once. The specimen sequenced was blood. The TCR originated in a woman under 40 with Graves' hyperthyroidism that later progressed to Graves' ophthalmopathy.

CDR3 DNA: TGTGCCAGCAGGAGGAGACTAGCGTGGGAGCAGTTCTTC. Translation: CASRRRLAWEQFF. The chain combines TRBV7-8 with TRBJ2-1; 8 nucleotides line up with TRBD2. The CDR3 runs to 13 residues. With 6 bases clipped from V and 10 bases from J, the junction kept 8 bases outside the gene matches. Germline V gene data show CDR1 as SGHVS and CDR2 as FQNEAQ.